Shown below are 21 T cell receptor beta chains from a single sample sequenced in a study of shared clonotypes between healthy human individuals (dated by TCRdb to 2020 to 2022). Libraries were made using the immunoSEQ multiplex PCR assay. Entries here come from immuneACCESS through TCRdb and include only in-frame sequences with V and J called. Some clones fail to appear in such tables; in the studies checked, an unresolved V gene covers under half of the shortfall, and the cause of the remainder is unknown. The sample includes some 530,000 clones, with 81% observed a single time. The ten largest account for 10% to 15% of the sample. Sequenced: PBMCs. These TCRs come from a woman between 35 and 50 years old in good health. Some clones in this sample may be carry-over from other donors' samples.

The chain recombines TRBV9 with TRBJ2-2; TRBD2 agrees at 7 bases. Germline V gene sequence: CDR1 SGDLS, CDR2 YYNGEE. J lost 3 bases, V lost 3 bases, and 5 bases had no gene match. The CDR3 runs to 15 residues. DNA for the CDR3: TGTGCCAGCAGCGGTACGGGAGGCCACACCGGGGAGCTGTTTTTT. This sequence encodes CASSGTGGHTGELFF. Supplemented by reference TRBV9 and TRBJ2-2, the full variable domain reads DSGVTQTPKHLITATGQRVTLRCSPRSGDLSVYWYQQSLDQGLQFLIQYYNGEERAKGNILERFSAQQFPDLHSELNLSSLELGDSALYFCASSGTGGHTGELFFGEGSRLTVL.

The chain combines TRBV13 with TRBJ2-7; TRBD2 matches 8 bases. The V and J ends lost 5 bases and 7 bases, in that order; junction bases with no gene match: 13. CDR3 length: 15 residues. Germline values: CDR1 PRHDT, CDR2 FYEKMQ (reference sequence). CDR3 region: CASSPSGLGSTEQYF. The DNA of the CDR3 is TGTGCCAGCAGCCCTTCGGGACTAGGATCAACTGAGCAGTACTTC. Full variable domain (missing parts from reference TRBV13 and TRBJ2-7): AAGVIQSPRHLIKEKRETATLKCYPIPRHDTVYWYQQGPGQDPQFLISFYEKMQSDKGSIPDRFSAQQFSDYHSELNMSSLELGDSALYFCASSPSGLGSTEQYFGPGTRLTVT.

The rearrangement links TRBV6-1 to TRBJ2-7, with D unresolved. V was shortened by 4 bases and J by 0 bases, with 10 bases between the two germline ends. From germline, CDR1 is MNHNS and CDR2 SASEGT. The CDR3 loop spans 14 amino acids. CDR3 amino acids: CASSGAPVSYEQYF. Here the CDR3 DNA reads TGTGCCAGCAGTGGCGCGCCCGTCTCCTACGAGCAGTACTTC.

The CDR3 here is CASSHGTAYEQYF. In DNA form, the CDR3 reads TGTGCCAGTAGTCACGGGACAGCCTACGAGCAGTACTTC. The chain is built from TRBV19 and TRBJ2-7; TRBD1 agrees at 7 bases. J gave up 2 bases and V 5 bases, and 3 bases lay outside the gene matches. Germline assignment: CDR1 LNHDA and CDR2 SQIVND (reference sequence). The CDR3 has 13 amino acids. Using reference TRBV19 and TRBJ2-7 for the parts outside the CDR3, the full variable domain is DGGITQSPKYLFRKEGQNVTLSCEQNLNHDAMYWYRQDPGQGLRLIYYSQIVNDFQKGDIAEGYSVSREKKESFPLTVTSAQKNPTAFYLCASSHGTAYEQYFGPGTRLTVT.

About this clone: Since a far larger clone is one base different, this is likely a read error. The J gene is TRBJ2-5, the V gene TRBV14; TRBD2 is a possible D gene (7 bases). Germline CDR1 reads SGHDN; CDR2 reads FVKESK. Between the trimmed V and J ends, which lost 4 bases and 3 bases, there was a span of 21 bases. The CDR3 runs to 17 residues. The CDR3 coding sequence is TGTGCCAGCAGCCTCCTGATTAGCACAGGGAGGGAAGAGACCCAGTACTTC. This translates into CASSLLISTGREETQYF.

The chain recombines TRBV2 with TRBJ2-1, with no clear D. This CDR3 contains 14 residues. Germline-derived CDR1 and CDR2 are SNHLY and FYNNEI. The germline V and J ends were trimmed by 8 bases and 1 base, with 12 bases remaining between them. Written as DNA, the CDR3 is TGTGCCAGCCCGATCAGTGATTCCTACAATGAGCAGTTCTTC. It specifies CASPISDSYNEQFF.

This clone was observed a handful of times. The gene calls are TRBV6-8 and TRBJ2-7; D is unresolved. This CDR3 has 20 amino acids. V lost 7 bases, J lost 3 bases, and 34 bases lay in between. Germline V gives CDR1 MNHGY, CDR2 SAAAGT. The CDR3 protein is CASTYDSLQAFSLKVYEQYF. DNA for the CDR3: TGTGCCAGCACCTACGATTCACTTCAGGCGTTTAGTTTAAAGGTCTACGAGCAGTACTTC.

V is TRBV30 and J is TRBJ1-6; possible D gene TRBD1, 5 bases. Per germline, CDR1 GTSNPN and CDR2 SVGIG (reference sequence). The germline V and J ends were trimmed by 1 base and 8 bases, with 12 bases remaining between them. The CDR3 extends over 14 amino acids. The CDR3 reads CAWSARGGDSPLHF. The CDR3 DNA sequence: TGTGCCTGGAGTGCAAGGGGAGGGGATTCACCCCTCCACTTT. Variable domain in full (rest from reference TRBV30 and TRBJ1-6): SQTIHQWPATLVQPVGSPLSLECTVEGTSNPNLYWYRQAAGRGLQLLFYSVGIGQISSEVPQNLSASRPQDRQFILSSKKLLLSDSGFYLCAWSARGGDSPLHFGNGTRLTVT.

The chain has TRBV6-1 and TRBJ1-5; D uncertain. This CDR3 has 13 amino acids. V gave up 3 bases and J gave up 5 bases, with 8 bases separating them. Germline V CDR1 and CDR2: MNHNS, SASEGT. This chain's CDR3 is CASSDGQYQPQHF. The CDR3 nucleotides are TGTGCCAGCAGTGATGGCCAGTATCAGCCCCAGCATTTT.

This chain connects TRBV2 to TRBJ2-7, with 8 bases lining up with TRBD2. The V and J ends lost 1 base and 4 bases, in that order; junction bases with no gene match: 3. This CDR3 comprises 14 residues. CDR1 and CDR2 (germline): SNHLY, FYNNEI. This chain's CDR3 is CASSEGRGRYEQYF. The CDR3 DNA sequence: TGTGCCAGCAGTGAAGGGCGCGGGAGGTACGAGCAGTACTTC. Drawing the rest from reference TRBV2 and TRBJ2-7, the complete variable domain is EPEVTQTPSHQVTQMGQEVILRCVPISNHLYFYWYRQILGQKVEFLVSFYNNEISEKSEIFDDQFSVERPDGSNFTLKIRSTKLEDSAMYFCASSEGRGRYEQYFGPGTRLTVT.

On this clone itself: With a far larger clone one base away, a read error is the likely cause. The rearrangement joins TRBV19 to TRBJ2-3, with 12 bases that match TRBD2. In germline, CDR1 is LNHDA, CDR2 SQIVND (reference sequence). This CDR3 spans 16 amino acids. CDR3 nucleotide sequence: TGTGCCAGTAAGAGACTAGCGGGGGCTAGCATAGATACGCAGTATTTT. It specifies CASKRLAGASIDTQYF. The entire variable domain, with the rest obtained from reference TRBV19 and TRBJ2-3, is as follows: DGGITQSPKYLFRKEGQNVTLSCEQNLNHDAMYWYRQDPGQGLRLIYYSQIVNDFQKGDIAEGYSVSREKKESFPLTVTSAQKNPTAFYLCASKRLAGASIDTQYFGPGTRLTVL.

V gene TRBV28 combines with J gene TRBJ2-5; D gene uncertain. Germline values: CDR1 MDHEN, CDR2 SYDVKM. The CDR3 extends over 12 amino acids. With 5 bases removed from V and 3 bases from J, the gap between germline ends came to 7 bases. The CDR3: CASSGLKETQYF. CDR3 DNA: TGTGCCAGCAGTGGATTAAAAGAGACCCAGTACTTC.

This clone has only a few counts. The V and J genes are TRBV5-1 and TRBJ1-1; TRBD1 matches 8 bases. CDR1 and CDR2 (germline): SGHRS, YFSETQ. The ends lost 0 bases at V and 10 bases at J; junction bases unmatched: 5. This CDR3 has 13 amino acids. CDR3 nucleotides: TGCGCCAGCAGCTTGGCCTCAGGACAGGGAGCTTTCTTT. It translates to CASSLASGQGAFF.

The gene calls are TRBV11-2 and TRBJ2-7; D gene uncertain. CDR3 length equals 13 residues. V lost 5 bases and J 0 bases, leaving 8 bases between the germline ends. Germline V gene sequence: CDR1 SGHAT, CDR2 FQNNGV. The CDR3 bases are TGTGCCAGCAGCAGACCGAGCTCCTACGAGCAGTACTTC. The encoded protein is CASSRPSSYEQYF. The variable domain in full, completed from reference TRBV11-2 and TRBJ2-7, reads EAGVAQSPRYKIIEKRQSVAFWCNPISGHATLYWYQQILGQGPKLLIQFQNNGVVDDSQLPKDRFSAERLKGVDSTLKIQPAKLEDSAVYLCASSRPSSYEQYFGPGTRLTVT.

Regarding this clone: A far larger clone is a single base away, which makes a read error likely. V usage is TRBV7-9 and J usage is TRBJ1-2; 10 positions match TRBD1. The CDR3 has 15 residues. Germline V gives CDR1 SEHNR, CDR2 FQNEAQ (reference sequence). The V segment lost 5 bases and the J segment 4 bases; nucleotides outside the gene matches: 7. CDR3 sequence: CASSIRGTGVYGYTF. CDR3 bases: TGTGCCAGCAGCATACGTGGGACAGGGGTCTATGGCTACACCTTC.

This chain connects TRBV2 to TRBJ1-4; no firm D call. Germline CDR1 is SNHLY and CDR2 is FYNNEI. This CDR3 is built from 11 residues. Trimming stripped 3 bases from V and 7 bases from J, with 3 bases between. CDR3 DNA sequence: TGTGCCAGCAGTGATAGTGAAAAACTGTTTTTT. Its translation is CASSDSEKLFF.

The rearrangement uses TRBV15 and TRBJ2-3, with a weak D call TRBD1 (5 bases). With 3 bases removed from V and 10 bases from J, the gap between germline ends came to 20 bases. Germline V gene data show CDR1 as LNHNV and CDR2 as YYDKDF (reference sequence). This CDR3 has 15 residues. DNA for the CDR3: TGTGCCACCAGCAGGGGGCTTCAGGGCCCGATGTCGCAGTATTTT. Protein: CATSRGLQGPMSQYF.

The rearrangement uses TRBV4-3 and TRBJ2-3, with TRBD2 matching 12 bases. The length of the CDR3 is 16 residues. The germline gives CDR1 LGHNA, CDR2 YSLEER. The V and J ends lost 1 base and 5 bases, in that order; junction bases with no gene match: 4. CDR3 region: CASSQGLAGVGDTQYF. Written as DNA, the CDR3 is TGCGCCAGCAGCCAAGGACTAGCGGGAGTTGGAGATACGCAGTATTTT.

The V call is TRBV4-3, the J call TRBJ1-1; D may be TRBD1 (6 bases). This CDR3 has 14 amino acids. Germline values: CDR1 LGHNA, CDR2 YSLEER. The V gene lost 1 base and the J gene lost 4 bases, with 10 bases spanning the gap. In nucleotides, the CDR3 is TGCGCCAGCAGCCAAGGGGCCAGGGGCACTGAAGCTTTCTTT. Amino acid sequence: CASSQGARGTEAFF.

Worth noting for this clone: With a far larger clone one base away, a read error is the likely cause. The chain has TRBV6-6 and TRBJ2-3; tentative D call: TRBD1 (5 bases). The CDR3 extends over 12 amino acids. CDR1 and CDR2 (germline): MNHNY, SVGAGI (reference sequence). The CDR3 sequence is CSSSQGFFTQYF. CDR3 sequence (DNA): TGTTCCAGCAGCCAGGGCTTTTTCACGCAGTATTTT.

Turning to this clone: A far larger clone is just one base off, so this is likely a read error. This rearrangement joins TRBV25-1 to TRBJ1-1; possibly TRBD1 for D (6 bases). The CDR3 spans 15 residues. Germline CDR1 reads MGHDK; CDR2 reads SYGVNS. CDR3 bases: TGTACCAGCAGTGCTCGGACGGACAGGAACACTGAAGCTTTCTTT. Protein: CTSSARTDRNTEAFF.